The entry below describes one TCR beta chain. This record belongs to a study of blood T cell repertoires in COVID-19. Study context: The United States, Italy and Spain were the sources of the acute and convalescent COVID-19 samples. In each case, the material was cDNA or gDNA derived from T cells, B-cell-depleted T cells, or PBMCs.

The method was immunoSEQ multiplex PCR; TCRdb's version includes in-frame clones alone and lacks a portion of them. The sample yields about 140,000 clones, more than 75% seen once. This sequence originates from a human donor in a cohort sampled during active COVID-19. The sequenced sample consisted of peripheral blood.

CDR3 loop: CASSQGQGYSNQPQHF. CDR3 DNA sequence: TGTGCCAGCAGCCAGGGACAGGGCTATAGCAATCAGCCCCAGCATTTT. This rearrangement joins TRBV3-1 (or the pseudogene TRBV3-2) to TRBJ1-5; TRBD1 matches at 9 bases. Germline V gene data show CDR1 as LGHDT and CDR2 as YNNKEL (reference sequence). V lost 3 bases to trimming and J lost 0 bases; unmatched junction nucleotides: 3. The CDR3 sequence is 16 residues long.